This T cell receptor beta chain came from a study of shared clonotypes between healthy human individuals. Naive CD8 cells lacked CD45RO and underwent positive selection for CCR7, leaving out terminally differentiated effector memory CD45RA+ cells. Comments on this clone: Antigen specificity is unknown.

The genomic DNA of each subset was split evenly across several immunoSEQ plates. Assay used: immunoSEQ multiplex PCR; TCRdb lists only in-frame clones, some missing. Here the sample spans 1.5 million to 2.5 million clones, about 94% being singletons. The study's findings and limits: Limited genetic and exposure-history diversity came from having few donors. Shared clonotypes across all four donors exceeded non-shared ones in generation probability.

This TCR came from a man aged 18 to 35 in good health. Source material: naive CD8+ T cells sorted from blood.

The CDR3 DNA follows: TGTGCCAGCAGTTACTCTTCGGGTTCTACTAACGAGCAGTACTTC. This sequence encodes CASSYSSGSTNEQYF. The chain combines TRBV6-5 with TRBJ2-7, with D uncertain. Germline CDR1 is MNHEY and CDR2 is SVGAGI. CDR3 size: 15 residues. V gave up 0 bases and J gave up 5 bases, with 14 bases separating them.